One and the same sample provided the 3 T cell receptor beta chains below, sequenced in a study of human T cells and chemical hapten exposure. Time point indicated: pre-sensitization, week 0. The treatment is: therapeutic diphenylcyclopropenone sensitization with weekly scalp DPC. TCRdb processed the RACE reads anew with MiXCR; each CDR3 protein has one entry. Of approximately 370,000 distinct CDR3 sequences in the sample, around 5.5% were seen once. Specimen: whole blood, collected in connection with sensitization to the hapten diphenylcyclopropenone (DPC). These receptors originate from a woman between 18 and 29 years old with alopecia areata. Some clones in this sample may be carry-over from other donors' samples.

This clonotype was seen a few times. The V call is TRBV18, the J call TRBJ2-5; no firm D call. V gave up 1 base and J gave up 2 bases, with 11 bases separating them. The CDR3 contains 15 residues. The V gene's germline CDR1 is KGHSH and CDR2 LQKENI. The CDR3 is CASSPQTRRQETQYF. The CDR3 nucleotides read TGTGCCAGCTCACCACAGACCCGGCGTCAAGAGACCCAGTACTTC.

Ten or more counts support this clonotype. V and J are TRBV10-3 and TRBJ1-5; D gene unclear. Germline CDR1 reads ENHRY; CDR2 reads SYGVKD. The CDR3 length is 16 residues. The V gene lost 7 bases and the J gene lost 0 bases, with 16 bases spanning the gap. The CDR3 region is CAITSTPANSNQPQHF. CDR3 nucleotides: TGTGCCATCACCTCTACACCAGCCAATAGCAATCAGCCCCAGCATTTT.

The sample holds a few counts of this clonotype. CDR3 DNA: TGTGCCAGCAGTGGCGGACAGGGGGCAGGTTCACCCCTCCACTTT. Translated, it gives CASSGGQGAGSPLHF. This rearrangement joins TRBV6-1 to TRBJ1-6, with 11 bases fitting TRBD1. The CDR3 sequence is 15 residues long. The V segment lost 4 bases and the J segment 9 bases; nucleotides outside the gene matches: 5. In germline, CDR1 is MNHNS, CDR2 SASEGT.